The 12 T cell receptor beta chains below come from one sample, sequenced in a study of shared clonotypes between healthy human individuals (dated by TCRdb to about 2020). Library generation was performed with the immunoSEQ multiplex PCR assay. Held by TCRdb, this immuneACCESS table contains in-frame sequences only and omits some clones. Under half of the omission traces to an unresolved V gene where checked; the cause of the rest is unknown. In this sample the table shows about 1.5 million clones, about 98% of which occur a single time. The ten largest clones capture roughly 0.42% of the sample. Sequencing was performed on naive CD4+ T cells sorted from blood. The cell subset or site label for this specimen denotes: CD45RA+ positively selected. These receptors came from a man in his thirties or forties in good health.

V is TRBV5-4 and J is TRBJ2-5; a possible D gene is TRBD1 (6 bases). V lost 4 bases and J 5 bases, leaving 15 bases between the germline ends. Germline CDR1 SGHNT, CDR2 YYREEE (reference sequence). This CDR3 comprises 14 residues. The CDR3 nucleotides are TGTGCCAGCAGCAACCGAAGGGGGAACGAGACCCAGTACTTC. As protein: CASSNRRGNETQYF.

This clone was observed once. The chain couples TRBV9 to TRBJ2-3; maybe TRBD2 (5 bases). The CDR3 runs to 15 residues. From germline, CDR1 is SGDLS and CDR2 YYNGEE. V was shortened by 3 bases and J by 2 bases, with 13 bases between the two germline ends. The DNA for the CDR3 is TGTGCCAGCAGCGCTACTAGGGCCCCCACAGATACGCAGTATTTT. Its translation is CASSATRAPTDTQYF.

Only one count was recorded for this clone. The V gene is TRBV10-2, the J gene TRBJ2-1; 12 bases align to TRBD2. The CDR3 runs to 15 residues. Germline V gene sequence: CDR1 WSHSY, CDR2 SAAADI. The V segment lost 4 bases and the J segment 5 bases; nucleotides outside the gene matches: 3. The CDR3 protein is CASSGLAGANNEQFF. CDR3 nucleotide sequence: TGCGCCAGCAGTGGACTAGCGGGAGCCAACAATGAGCAGTTCTTC.

The chain carries TRBV28 and TRBJ2-6, with 7 bases identical to TRBD1. The CDR3 runs to 18 residues. Germline CDR1 MDHEN, CDR2 SYDVKM. V gave up 2 bases and J gave up 1 base; unmatched junction bases: 8. The CDR3 nucleotides are TGTGCCAGCAGTTTAGAGACAGGGTTTGATTCTGGGGCCAACGTCCTGACTTTC. Its protein product is CASSLETGFDSGANVLTF.

The genes are TRBV2 and TRBJ1-2; D might be TRBD1 (5 bases). Germline V gene data show CDR1 as SNHLY and CDR2 as FYNNEI. The CDR3 has 13 residues. V dropped 4 bases and J dropped 9 bases, with 15 bases sitting between them. The CDR3, as DNA: TGTGCCAGCAGTGTGGAGGGGTGGGTTAGCTACACCTTC. It is translated as CASSVEGWVSYTF.

The rearrangement joins TRBV5-1 to TRBJ2-3; a weak D match, TRBD1 (6 bases). CDR1 is SGHRS and CDR2 is YFSETQ in the germline V gene. This CDR3 comprises 19 residues. The V gene lost 2 bases and the J gene lost 1 base, with 23 bases spanning the gap. The CDR3 DNA reads TGCGCCAGCAGCTTACTAAGTTTTACAGGGTCTTCCGGCACAGATACGCAGTATTTT. Translated, it gives CASSLLSFTGSSGTDTQYF.

The J gene is TRBJ1-3, the V gene TRBV9, with a weak D call TRBD1 (5 bases). Germline-derived CDR1 and CDR2 are SGDLS and YYNGEE. CDR3 size: 16 residues. V was shortened by 1 base and J by 4 bases, with 15 bases between the two germline ends. CDR3 residues: CASSVRRQGGGNTIYF. The DNA for the CDR3 is TGTGCCAGCAGCGTACGGCGGCAGGGCGGCGGAAACACCATATATTTT. Complete variable domain (other parts from reference TRBV9 and TRBJ1-3): DSGVTQTPKHLITATGQRVTLRCSPRSGDLSVYWYQQSLDQGLQFLIQYYNGEERAKGNILERFSAQQFPDLHSELNLSSLELGDSALYFCASSVRRQGGGNTIYFGEGSWLTVV.

This clone appeared a single time. The J gene is TRBJ2-3, the V gene TRBV7-9; no reliable D call. Trimming stripped 5 bases from V and 2 bases from J, with 17 bases between. The germline V gene encodes CDR1 SEHNR and CDR2 FQNEAQ (reference sequence). The CDR3 has 16 amino acids. The CDR3 is CASSPPLGTTTDTQYF. The CDR3 DNA reads TGTGCCAGCAGCCCCCCCTTGGGCACTACCACAGATACGCAGTATTTT.

Turning to this clone: The sample holds other DNA sequences that translate to the same CDR3. This chain connects TRBV18 to TRBJ1-1; D is unclear. Trimming took off 3 bases at V and 5 bases at J, with 10 bases between the two ends. The CDR3 contains 13 residues. The germline gives CDR1 KGHSH, CDR2 LQKENI. Here the CDR3 reads CASSPKGRTEAFF. The CDR3 DNA sequence: TGTGCCAGCTCACCCAAGGGAAGGACTGAAGCTTTCTTT.

The rearrangement uses TRBV5-5 and TRBJ2-5; perhaps TRBD1 as D (5 bases). CDR1 is SGHKS, CDR2 YYEKEE, per germline (reference sequence). The CDR3 is made up of 14 amino acids. The V and J ends lost 4 bases and 6 bases respectively, with 16 bases between them. The CDR3 loop reads CASSTPLRGKTQYF. In DNA form, the CDR3 reads TGTGCCAGCAGCACCCCACTAAGGGGCAAGACCCAGTACTTC.

The J gene is TRBJ2-1, the V gene TRBV5-1; 7 positions agree with TRBD1. Germline CDR1 and CDR2: SGHRS and YFSETQ. This CDR3 has 14 amino acids. V shed 0 bases and J 10 bases; nucleotides not matched to a gene: 7. The chain's CDR3 is CASSLEGGRGEQFF. The CDR3 nucleotides read TGCGCCAGCAGCTTGGAAGGGGGCAGAGGCGAGCAGTTCTTC. Full variable domain (missing parts from reference TRBV5-1 and TRBJ2-1): KAGVTQTPRYLIKTRGQQVTLSCSPISGHRSVSWYQQTPGQGLQFLFEYFSETQRNKGNFPGRFSGRQFSNSRSEMNVSTLELGDSALYLCASSLEGGRGEQFFGPGTRLTVL.

The chain carries TRBV27 and TRBJ2-3; 7 positions agree with TRBD1. V dropped 7 bases and J dropped 6; count of bases not matched to a gene: 13. Germline assignment: CDR1 MNHEY and CDR2 SMNVEV (reference sequence). The CDR3 is made up of 15 amino acids. CDR3 loop: CASTRGRGLYDTQYF. The CDR3 DNA reads TGTGCCAGCACTAGGGGGCGCGGTTTATACGATACGCAGTATTTT.